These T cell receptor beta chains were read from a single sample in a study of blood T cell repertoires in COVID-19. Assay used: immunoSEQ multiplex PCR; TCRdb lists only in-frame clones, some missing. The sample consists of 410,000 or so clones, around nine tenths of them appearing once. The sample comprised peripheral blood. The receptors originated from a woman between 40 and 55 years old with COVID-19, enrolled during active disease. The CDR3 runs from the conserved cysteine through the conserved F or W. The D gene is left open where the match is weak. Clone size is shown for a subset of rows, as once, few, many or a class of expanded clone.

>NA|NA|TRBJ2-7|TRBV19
TGTGCCAGTACCGATGGGGCCCCCTACGAGCAGTACTTC
CASTDGAPYEQYF
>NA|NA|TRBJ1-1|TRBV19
TGTGCCAGTAGCGCAACAGGGTTAACGAACACTGAAGCTTTCTTT
CASSATGLTNTEAFF
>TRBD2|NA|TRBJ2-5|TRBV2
TGTGCCAGCAGTGTAAAAGCGGGGGTCGGAGAGACCCAGTACTTC
CASSVKAGVGETQYF
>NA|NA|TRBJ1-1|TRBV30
TGTGCCTGGAGTAAGCAAACGACGCAAGGGGCTGAAGCTTTCTTT
CAWSKQTTQGAEAFF
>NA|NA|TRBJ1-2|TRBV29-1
TGCATCCCCCCAGGCTACACCTTC
CIPPGYTF
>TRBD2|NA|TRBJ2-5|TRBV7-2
TGTGCCAGCAGCTTATTTAAGCGGGAGGGGGGGGCGGAGACCCAGTACTTC
CASSLFKREGGAETQYF
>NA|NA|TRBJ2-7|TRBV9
TGTGCCAGCAGCGCCGTAGCGACCTCCTACGAGCAGTACTTC
CASSAVATSYEQYF
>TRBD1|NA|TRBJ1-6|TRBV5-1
TGCGCCAGCAGCCCAAGGACAGGAGTCAATTCACCCCTCCACTTT
CASSPRTGVNSPLHF
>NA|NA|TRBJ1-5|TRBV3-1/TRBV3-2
TGTGCCAGCAGCTCCACGGGACAGCCCCAGCATTTT
CASSSTGQPQHF
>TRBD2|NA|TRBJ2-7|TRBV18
TGTGCCAGCTCAATCGTTAACAGGGCCGCTAGCGGGAACCTGGGGCGCCCTACCTACGAGCAGTACTTC
CASSIVNRAASGNLGRPTYEQYF
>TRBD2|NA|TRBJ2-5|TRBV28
TGTGCCAGCAGAGAAGCGGGAGGTTGGCAAGAGACCCAGTACTTC
CASREAGGWQETQYF
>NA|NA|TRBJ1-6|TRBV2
TGTGCCGGATCGCCGGGACGGGGAGGTAATTCACCCCTCCACTTT
CAGSPGRGGNSPLHF
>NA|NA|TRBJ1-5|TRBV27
TGTGCCAGCCTAAGGAGGCGGCATTTT
CASLRRRHF
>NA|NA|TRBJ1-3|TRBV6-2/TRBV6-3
TGTGCCAGCAGCGAGGGCTGGAGGACCCGACTATATTTT
CASSEGWRTRLYF
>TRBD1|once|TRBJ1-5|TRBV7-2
TGTGCCAGCAGCGAAGCCTTGGACAGGGAAAGTCAGCCCCAGCATTTT
CASSEALDRESQPQHF
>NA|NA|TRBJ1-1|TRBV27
TGTGCCAGCAGTAAGAGGGTTCGGGACACTGAAGCTTTCTTT
CASSKRVRDTEAFF
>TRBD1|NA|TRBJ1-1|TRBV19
TGTGCCAGTAGTATAGGGGACAGGCCTCCTGAAGCTTTCTTT
CASSIGDRPPEAFF
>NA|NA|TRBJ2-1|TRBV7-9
TGTGCCAGCAGCTTACGGGGGAGGCATGAGCAGTTCTTC
CASSLRGRHEQFF
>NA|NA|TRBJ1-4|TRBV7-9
TGTGCCAGCAGCCATGAAGGACTGCCCTCGAGAGAAAAACTGTTTTTT
CASSHEGLPSREKLFF
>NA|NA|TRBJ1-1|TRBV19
TGTGCCAGTAGTATGAACAGGGAGACTGAAGCTTTCTTT
CASSMNRETEAFF
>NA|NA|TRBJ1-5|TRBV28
TGTGCCAGCAGTTCAGCGGGTAACCAGCCCCAGCATTTT
CASSSAGNQPQHF
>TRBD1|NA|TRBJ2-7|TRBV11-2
TGTGCCAGCCGCGGACAGGGCTACTACGAGCAGTACTTC
CASRGQGYYEQYF
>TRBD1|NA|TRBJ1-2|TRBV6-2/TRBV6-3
TGTGCCAGCAGTTTACAGGACAGGTTTAACTATGGCTACACCTTC
CASSLQDRFNYGYTF
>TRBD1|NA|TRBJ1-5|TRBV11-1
TGTGCCAGCAGCCGTGACAGGGGGGGTCAGCCCCAGCATTTT
CASSRDRGGQPQHF
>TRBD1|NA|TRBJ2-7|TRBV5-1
TGCGCCAGCAGCTCGCTAGGGACAGGGGGCGCCTACGAGCAGTACTTC
CASSSLGTGGAYEQYF
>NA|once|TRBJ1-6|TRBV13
TGTGCCAGCAGGTTGGGCAGAAGCTCCTATAATTCACCCCTCCACTTT
CASRLGRSSYNSPLHF
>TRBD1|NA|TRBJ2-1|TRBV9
TGTGCCAGCAGCGGGATCGGACAGGGGGATTACAATGAGCAGTTCTTC
CASSGIGQGDYNEQFF
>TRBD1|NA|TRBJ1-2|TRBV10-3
TGTGCCATCAGTGGGGACAGACTCTATGGCTACACCTTC
CAISGDRLYGYTF
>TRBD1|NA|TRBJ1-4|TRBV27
TGTGCCAGCAGTTGGGACAGGGAAAAACTGTTTTTT
CASSWDREKLFF
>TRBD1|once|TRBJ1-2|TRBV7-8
TGTGCCAGCAGCCTTAACCCGACAGGGGGCGCGGGTGGCTACACCTTC
CASSLNPTGGAGGYTF
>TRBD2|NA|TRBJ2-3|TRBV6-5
TGTGCCAGCAAGCCTTACACGGGGGGAGATACGCAGTATTTT
CASKPYTGGDTQYF
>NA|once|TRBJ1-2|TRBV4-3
TGCGCCAGCAGCCAAGAACTAGGTAACTATGGCTACACCTTC
CASSQELGNYGYTF
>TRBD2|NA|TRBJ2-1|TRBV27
TGTGCCAGCAGTTTCTCGACTAGCGGGAAGCATGAGCAGTTCTTC
CASSFSTSGKHEQFF
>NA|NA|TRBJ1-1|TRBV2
TGTGCCAGCAGTCCCACCGCGGGGGCCGCCACTGAAGCTTTCTTT
CASSPTAGAATEAFF
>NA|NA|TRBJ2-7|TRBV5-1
TGCGCCAGCAGCTTGAATGGACACTACGAGCAGTACTTC
CASSLNGHYEQYF
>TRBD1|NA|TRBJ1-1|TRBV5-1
TGCGCCAGCAGCGAACCCCGGGACAGGTACACTGAAGCTTTCTTT
CASSEPRDRYTEAFF
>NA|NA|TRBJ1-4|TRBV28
TGTGCCAGCAGTGCCGGACAGCTAAATGAAAAACTGTTTTTT
CASSAGQLNEKLFF
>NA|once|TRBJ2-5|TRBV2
TGTGCCAGCAGTGCCCTAGCTCAAGAGACCCAGTACTTC
CASSALAQETQYF
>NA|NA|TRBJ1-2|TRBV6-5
TGTGCCAGCAGTTACTCCCACCCCGGAGCAGAGAGGAGCTACACCTTC
CASSYSHPGAERSYTF
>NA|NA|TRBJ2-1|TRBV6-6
TGTGCCAGCAGTCCCCGAGGAGGGGCCAGCTCCTACAATGAGCAGTTCTTC
CASSPRGGASSYNEQFF
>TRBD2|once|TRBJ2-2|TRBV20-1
TGCAGTGCTAGTCGTGGCGGGAGTGACACCGGGGAGCTGTTTTTT
CSASRGGSDTGELFF
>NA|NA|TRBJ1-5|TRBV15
TGTGCCACCAGCGGGGCTGCCGTCAATCAGCCCCAGCATTTT
CATSGAAVNQPQHF
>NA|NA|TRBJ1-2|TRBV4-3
TGCGCCAGCAGCCACCGAGGTGAGGCCAACTATGGCTACACCTTC
CASSHRGEANYGYTF
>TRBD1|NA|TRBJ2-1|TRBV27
TGTGCCAGCAGTACCCGGGACAGGGCCTACAATGAGCAGTTCTTC
CASSTRDRAYNEQFF
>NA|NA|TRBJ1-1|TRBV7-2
TGTGCCAGCAGCGTGTCACCAGGTTTTTTGAACACTGAAGCTTTCTTT
CASSVSPGFLNTEAFF
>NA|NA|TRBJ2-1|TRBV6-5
TGTGCCACCGGCAGGGGCTCCTACAATGAGCAGTTCTTC
CATGRGSYNEQFF
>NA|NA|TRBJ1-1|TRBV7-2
TGTGCCAGCAGCTTAGATAAGGGGGTGACTGAAGCTTTCTTT
CASSLDKGVTEAFF
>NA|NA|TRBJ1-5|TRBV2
TGTGCCAGCAGTGAAATGTATCGCCTCGGGCAGCCCCAGCATTTT
CASSEMYRLGQPQHF
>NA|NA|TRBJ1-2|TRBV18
TGTGCCAGCTCTCCAACAGGGACCAACTATGGCTACACCTTC
CASSPTGTNYGYTF